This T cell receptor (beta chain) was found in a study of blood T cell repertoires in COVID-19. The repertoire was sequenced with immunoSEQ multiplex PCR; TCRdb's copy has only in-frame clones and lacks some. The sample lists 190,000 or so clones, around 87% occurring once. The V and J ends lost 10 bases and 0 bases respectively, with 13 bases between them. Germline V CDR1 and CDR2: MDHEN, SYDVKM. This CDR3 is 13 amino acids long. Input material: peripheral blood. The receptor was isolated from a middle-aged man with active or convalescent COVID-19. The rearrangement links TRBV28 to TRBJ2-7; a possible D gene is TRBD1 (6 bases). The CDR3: CAIGRGSSYEQYF. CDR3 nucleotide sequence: TGTGCCATTGGAAGGGGGAGCTCCTACGAGCAGTACTTC.